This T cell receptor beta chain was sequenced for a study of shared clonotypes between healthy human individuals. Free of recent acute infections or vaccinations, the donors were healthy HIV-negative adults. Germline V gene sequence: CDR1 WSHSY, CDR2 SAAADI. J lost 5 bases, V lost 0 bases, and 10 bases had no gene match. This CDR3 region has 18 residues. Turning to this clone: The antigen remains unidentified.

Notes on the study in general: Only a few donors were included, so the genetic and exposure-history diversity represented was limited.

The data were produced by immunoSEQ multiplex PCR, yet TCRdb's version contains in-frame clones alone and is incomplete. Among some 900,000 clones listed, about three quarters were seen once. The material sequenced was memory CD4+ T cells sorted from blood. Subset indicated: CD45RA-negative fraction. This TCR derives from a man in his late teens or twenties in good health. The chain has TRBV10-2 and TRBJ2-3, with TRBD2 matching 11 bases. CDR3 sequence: CASSESSLAGDSRDTQYF. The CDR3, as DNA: TGCGCCAGCAGTGAGTCGTCACTAGCGGGGGATTCCAGAGATACGCAGTATTTT.